This T cell receptor (beta chain) was obtained from a study of technical replicates of blood from a handful of donors. A note on this clone: The junction and the germline gene differ at one end; a read error may be behind it.

Profiled with immunoSEQ multiplex PCR; TCRdb holds only in-frame clones, not every one. The sample contains fewer than 90,000 clones, around 91% of which appear only once. The CDR3 is made up of 13 amino acids. Germline lookup yields CDR1 SSHAT and CDR2 FNYEAQ (reference sequence). This clonotype was obtained from a human donor in good health. Sequencing was performed on T cells isolated from PBMCs. This sequence joins TRBV7-7 and TRBJ2-3, with unresolved D. CDR3 region: CASSLELTDTQYF. The CDR3 DNA sequence: TGTGCTAGCAGCTTGGAGCTCACAGATACGCAGTATTTT.